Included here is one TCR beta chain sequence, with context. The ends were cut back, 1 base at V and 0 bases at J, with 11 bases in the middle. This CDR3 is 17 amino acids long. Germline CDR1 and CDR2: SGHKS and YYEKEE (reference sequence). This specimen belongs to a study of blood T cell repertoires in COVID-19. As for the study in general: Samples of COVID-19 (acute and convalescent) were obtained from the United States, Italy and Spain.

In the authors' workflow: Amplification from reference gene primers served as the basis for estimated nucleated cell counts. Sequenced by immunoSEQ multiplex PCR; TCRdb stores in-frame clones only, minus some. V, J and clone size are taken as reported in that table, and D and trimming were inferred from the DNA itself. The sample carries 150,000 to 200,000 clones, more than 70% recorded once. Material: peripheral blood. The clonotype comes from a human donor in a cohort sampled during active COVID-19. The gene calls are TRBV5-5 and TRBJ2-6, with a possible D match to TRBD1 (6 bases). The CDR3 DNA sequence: TGTGCCAGCAGCTTGACAGGGACAAGCTCTGGGGCCAACGTCCTGACTTTC. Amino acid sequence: CASSLTGTSSGANVLTF.